This entry concerns a single T cell receptor beta chain. The data belong to a study of blood T cell repertoires in COVID-19. Study at large: The United States, Italy and Spain supplied acute and convalescent COVID-19 samples.

CDR1 is MNHEY and CDR2 is SMNVEV in the germline V gene (reference sequence). Trimming left V 0 bases short and J 9 bases short, with 18 bases between. The CDR3 extends over 16 amino acids. Repertoires were generated with immunoSEQ multiplex PCR, while TCRdb's copy carries only in-frame clones and drops some. The repertoire holds some 310,000 clones, approximately 87% seen once, with roughly 2.9% in the top ten. V gene TRBV27 combines with J gene TRBJ1-5, with a tentative D call TRBD1 (5 bases). The clonotype comes from a woman in her thirties with COVID-19, enrolled during active disease. Material: peripheral blood. CDR3 protein: CASSLSSPPSRAPQHF. The CDR3 DNA sequence: TGTGCCAGCAGTTTATCGTCCCCCCCCAGCAGGGCGCCCCAGCATTTT.